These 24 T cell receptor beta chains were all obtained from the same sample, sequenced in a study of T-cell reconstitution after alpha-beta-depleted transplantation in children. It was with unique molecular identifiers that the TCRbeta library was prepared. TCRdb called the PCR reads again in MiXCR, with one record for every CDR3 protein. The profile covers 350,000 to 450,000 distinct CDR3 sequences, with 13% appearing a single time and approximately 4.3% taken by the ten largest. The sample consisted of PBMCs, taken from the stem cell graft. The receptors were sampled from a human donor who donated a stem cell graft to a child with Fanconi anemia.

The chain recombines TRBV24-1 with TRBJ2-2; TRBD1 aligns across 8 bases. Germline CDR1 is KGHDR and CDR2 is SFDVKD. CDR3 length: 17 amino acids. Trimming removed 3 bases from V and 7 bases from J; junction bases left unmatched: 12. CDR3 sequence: CATSDPRGQALGGELFF. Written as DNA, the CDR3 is TGTGCCACCAGTGATCCGAGGGGACAGGCCCTTGGCGGGGAGCTGTTTTTT.

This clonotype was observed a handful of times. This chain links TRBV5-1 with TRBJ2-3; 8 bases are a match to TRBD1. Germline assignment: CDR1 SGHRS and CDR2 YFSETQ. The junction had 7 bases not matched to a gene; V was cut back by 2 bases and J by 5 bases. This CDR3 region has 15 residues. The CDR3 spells CASSLQGVLIDTQYF. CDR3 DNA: TGCGCCAGCAGCTTACAGGGGGTGCTCATAGATACGCAGTATTTT.

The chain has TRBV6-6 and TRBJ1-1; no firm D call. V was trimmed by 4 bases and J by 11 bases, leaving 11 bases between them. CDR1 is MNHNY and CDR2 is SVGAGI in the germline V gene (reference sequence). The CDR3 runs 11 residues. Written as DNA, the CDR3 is TGTGCCAGCAGTTTTCGGGCGGTTGCTTTCTTT. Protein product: CASSFRAVAFF.

The CDR3 DNA reads TGCAGTGCTAGGCCCGACAGTGGGGTTAGCAATCAGCCCCAGCATTTT. It is translated as CSARPDSGVSNQPQHF. The chain joins TRBV20-1 to TRBJ1-5; perhaps TRBD1 as D (5 bases). Germline CDR1 is DFQATT and CDR2 is SNEGSKA (reference sequence). CDR3 length: 16 amino acids. The germline V and J ends were trimmed by 3 bases and 0 bases, with 15 bases remaining between them.

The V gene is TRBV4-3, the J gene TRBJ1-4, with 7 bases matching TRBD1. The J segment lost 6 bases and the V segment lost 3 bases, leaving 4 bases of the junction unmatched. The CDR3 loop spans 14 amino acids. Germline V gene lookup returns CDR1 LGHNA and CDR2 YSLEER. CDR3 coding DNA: TGCGCCAGCAGCCAGGGACAGCGGGATGAAAAACTGTTTTTT. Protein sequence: CASSQGQRDEKLFF.

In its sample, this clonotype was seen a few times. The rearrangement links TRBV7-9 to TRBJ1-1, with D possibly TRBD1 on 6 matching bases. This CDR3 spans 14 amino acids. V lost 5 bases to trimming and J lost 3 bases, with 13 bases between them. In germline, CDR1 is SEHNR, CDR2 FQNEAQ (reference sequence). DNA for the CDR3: TGTGCCAGCAGCCGACTGAGGGGGGACACTGAAGCTTTCTTT. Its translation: CASSRLRGDTEAFF.

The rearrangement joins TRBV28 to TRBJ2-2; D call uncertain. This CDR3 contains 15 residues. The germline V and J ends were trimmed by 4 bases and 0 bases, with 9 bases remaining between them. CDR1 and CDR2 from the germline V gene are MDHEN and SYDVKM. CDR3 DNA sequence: TGTGCCAGCAGTTCAGTTGGCGCGAACACCGGGGAGCTGTTTTTT. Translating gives CASSSVGANTGELFF.

The CDR3 loop reads CASSLWGQADTEAFF. The CDR3, as DNA: TGCGCCAGCAGCTTGTGGGGACAGGCCGACACTGAAGCTTTCTTT. The chain carries TRBV5-1 and TRBJ1-1; TRBD1 aligns across 8 bases. The CDR3 consists of 15 residues. After removal of 1 base from V and 3 bases from J, the junction contained 5 bases not matched to a gene. Germline V gives CDR1 SGHRS, CDR2 YFSETQ.

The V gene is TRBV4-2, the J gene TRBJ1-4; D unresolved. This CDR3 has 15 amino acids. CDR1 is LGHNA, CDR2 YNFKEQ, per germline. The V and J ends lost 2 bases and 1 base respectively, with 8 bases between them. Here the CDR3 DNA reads TGTGCCAGCAGCCAACAGGCGGGAACTAATGAAAAACTGTTTTTT. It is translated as CASSQQAGTNEKLFF.

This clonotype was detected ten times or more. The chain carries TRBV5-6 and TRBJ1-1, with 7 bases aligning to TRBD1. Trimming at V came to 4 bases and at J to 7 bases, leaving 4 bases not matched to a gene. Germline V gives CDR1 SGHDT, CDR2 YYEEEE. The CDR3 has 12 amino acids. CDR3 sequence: CASSMGQLEAFF. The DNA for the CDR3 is TGTGCCAGCAGCATGGGACAGCTTGAAGCTTTCTTT.

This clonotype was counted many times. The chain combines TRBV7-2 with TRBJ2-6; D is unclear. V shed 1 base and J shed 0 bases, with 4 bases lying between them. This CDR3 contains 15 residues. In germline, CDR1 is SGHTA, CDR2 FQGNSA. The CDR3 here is CASSLDLSGANVLTF. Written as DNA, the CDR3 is TGTGCCAGCAGCTTAGACCTCTCTGGGGCCAACGTCCTGACTTTC. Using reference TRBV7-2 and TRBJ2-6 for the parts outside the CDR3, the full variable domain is GAGVSQSPSNKVTEKGKDVELRCDPISGHTALYWYRQSLGQGLEFLIYFQGNSAPDKSGLPSDRFSAERTGGSVSTLTIQRTQQEDSAVYLCASSLDLSGANVLTFGAGSRLTVL.

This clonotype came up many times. CDR3 in DNA: TGCAGCGTTGAAAGTCAGGGAGGCTCTGGGGCCAACGTCCTGACTTTC. Protein: CSVESQGGSGANVLTF. V and J are TRBV29-1 and TRBJ2-6; D may be TRBD2 (6 bases). V lost 2 bases, J lost 0 bases, and 11 bases lay in between. The CDR3 contains 16 residues. CDR1 is SQVTM and CDR2 is ANQGSEA in the germline V gene.

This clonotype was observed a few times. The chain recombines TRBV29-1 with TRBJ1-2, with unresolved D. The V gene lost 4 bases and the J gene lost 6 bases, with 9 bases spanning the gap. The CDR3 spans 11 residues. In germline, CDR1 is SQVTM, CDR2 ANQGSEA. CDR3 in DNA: TGCAGCGTTGGAGGGTATGATGGCTACACCTTC. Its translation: CSVGGYDGYTF.

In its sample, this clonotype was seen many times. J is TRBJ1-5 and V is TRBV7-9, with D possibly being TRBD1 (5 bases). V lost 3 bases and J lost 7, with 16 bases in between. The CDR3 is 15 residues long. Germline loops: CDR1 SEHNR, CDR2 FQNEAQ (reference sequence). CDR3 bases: TGTGCCAGCAGCTTGGGGGGTTCCTCCCCGCAGCCCCAGCATTTT. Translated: CASSLGGSSPQPQHF.

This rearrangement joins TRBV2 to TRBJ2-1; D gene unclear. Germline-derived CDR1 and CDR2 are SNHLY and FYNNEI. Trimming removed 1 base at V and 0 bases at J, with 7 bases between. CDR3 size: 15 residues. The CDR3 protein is CASSEERSSYNEQFF. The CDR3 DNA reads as TGTGCCAGCAGTGAAGAGAGGAGCTCCTACAATGAGCAGTTCTTC.

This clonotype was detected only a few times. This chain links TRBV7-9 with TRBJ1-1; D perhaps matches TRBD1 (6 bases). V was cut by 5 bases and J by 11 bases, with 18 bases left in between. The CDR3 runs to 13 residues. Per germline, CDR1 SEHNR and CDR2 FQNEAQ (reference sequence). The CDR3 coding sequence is TGTGCCAGCAGCCCCCAAGGGGGGGAAAGGGCTTTCTTT. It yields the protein CASSPQGGERAFF.

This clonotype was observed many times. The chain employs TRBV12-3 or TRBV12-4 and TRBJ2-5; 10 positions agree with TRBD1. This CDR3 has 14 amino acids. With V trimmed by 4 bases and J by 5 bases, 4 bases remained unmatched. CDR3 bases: TGTGCCAGCAGTTCCGACAGGGGGCCTGAGACCCAGTACTTC. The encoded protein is CASSSDRGPETQYF.

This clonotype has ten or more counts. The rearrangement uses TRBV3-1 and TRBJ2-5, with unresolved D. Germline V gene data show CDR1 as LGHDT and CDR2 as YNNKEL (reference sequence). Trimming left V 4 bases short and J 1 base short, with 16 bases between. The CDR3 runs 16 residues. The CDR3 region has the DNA TGTGCCAGCAGCCTGGGTCACCCCTTCACCCAAGAGACCCAGTACTTC. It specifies CASSLGHPFTQETQYF.

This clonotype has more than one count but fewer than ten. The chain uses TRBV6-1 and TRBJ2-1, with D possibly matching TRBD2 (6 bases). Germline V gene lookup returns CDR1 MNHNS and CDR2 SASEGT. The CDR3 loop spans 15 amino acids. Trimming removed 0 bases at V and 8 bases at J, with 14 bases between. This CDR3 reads CASSEAGLPGDEQFF. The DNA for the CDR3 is TGTGCCAGCAGTGAAGCGGGACTCCCGGGGGATGAGCAGTTCTTC.

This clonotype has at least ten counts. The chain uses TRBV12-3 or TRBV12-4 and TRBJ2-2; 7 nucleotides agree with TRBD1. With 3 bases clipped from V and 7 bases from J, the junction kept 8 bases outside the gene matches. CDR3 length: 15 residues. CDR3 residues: CASSLRGGGGGELFF. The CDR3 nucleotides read TGTGCCAGCAGTTTGAGAGGGGGCGGTGGCGGGGAGCTGTTTTTT.

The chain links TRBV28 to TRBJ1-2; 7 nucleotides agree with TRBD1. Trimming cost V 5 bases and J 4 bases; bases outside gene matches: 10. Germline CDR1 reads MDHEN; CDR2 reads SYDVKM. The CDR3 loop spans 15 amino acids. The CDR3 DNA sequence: TGTGCCAGCAGTCCTTGGGACAGCCAAATCTATGGCTACACCTTC. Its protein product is CASSPWDSQIYGYTF.

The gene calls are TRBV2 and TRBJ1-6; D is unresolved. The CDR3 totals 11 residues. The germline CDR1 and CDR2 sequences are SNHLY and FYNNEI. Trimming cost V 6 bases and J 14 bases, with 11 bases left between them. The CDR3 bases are TGTGCCAGCAGCCTTAGTCGAACCCTCCACTTT. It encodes CASSLSRTLHF.

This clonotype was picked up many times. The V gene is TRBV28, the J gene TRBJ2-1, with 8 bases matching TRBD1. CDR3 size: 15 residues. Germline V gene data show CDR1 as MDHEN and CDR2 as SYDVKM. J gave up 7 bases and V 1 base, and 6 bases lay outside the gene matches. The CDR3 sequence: CASSLSDRGLNEQFF. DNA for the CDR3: TGTGCCAGCAGTTTATCCGACAGGGGCCTAAATGAGCAGTTCTTC.

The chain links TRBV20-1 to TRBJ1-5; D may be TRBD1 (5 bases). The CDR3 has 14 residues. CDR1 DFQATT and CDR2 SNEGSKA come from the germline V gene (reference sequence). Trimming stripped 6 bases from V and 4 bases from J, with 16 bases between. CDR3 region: CSARGGGRNQPQHF. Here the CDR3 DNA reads TGCAGTGCCCGTGGGGGGGGGAGGAATCAGCCCCAGCATTTT.